The sequence of this TCR beta chain was determined in a study of cytomegalovirus exposure and HLA in healthy donors. Study-level points and caveats: Researchers catalogued 164 TCR beta chains as cytomegalovirus-associated. The study reported that TCR beta sequences accurately predicted HLA-A and HLA-B alleles in most subjects. Most CMV-associated TCR beta chains appeared HLA-restricted in a later analysis. Common viral pathogens were later found to be apparently linked to several of the most significant clusters.

This CDR3 has 14 residues. V was cut by 4 bases and J by 4 bases, with 11 bases left in between. CDR1 is SGHDN and CDR2 is FVKESK in the germline V gene. The study ran its PCR with 60 Vbeta and 13 Jbeta primers. Produced via immunoSEQ multiplex PCR; TCRdb's table is partial and in-frame only. The sample has approximately 140,000 clones; just under 85% are singletons. This clone was counted between two and nine times. The target antigen is unknown. The clonotype comes from a woman between 40 and 50 years old in good health and CMV-seronegative. Sequencing used PBMCs. The chain employs TRBV14 and TRBJ1-3; the D gene is possibly TRBD1 (5 bases). For the CDR3, the DNA is TGTGCCAGCAGCCGACAGCCAGACGGAAACACCATATATTTT. Protein product: CASSRQPDGNTIYF.